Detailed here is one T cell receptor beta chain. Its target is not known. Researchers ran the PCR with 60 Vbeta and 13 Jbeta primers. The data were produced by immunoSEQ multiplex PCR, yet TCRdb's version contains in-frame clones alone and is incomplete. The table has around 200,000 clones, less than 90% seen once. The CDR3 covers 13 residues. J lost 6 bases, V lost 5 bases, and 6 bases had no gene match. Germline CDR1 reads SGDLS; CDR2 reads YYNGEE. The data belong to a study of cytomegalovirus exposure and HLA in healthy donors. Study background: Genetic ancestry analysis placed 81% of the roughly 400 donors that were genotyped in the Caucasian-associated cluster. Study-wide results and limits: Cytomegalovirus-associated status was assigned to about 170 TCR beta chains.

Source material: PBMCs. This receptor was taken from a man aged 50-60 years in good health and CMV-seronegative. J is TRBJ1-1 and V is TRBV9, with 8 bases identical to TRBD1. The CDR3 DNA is TGTGCCAGCAGAGAAGAACAGGGGGCTGAAGCTTTCTTT. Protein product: CASREEQGAEAFF.